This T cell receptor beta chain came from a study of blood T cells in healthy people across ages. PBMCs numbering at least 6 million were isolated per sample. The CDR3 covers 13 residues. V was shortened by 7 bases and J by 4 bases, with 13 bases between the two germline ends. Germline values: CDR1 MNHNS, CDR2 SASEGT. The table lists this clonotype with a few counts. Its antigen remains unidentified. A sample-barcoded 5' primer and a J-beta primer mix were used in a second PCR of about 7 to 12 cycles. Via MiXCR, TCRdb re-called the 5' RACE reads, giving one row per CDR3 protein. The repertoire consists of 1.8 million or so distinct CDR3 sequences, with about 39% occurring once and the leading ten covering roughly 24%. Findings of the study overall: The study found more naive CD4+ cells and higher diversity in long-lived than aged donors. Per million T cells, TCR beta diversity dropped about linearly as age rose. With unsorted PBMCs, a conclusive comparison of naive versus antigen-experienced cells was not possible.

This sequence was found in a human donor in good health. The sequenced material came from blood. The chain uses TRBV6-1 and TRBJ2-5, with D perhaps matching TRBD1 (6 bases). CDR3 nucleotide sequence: TGTGCCAGCACAGAGCTCAGGGGAGAGACCCAGTACTTC. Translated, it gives CASTELRGETQYF.